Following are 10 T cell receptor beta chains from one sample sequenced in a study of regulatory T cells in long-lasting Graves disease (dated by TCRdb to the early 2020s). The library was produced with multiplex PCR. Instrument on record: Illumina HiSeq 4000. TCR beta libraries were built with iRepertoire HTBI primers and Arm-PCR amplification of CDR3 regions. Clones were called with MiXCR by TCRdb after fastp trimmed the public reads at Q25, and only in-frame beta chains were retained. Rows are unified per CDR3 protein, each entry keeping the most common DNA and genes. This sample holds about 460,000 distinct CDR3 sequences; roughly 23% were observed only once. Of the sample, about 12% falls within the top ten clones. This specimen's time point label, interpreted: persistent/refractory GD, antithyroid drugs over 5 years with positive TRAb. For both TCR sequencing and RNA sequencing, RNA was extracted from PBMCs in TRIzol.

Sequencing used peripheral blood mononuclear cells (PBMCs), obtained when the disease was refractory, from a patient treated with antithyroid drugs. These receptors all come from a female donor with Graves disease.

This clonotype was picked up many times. The CDR3 coding sequence is TGTGCCAGCAGTTTAAATTGGGTATCTGAAGCTTTCTTT. Residues: CASSLNWVSEAFF. The V and J genes are TRBV27 and TRBJ1-1; D remains ambiguous. Trimming cost V 2 bases and J 6 bases, with 10 bases left between them. CDR3 size: 13 residues. Germline-derived CDR1 and CDR2 are MNHEY and SMNVEV (reference sequence).

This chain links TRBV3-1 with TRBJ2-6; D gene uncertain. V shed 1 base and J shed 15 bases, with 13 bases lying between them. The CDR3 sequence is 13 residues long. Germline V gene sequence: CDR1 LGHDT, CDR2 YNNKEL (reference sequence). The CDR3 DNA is TGTGCCAGCAGCCAAGTGGCCACATCGCCCCTGACTTTC. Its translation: CASSQVATSPLTF. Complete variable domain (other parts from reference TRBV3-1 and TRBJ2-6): DTAVSQTPKYLVTQMGNDKSIKCEQNLGHDTMYWYKQDSKKFLKIMFSYNNKELIINETVPNRFSPKSPDKAHLNLHINSLELGDSAVYFCASSQVATSPLTFGAGSRLTVL.

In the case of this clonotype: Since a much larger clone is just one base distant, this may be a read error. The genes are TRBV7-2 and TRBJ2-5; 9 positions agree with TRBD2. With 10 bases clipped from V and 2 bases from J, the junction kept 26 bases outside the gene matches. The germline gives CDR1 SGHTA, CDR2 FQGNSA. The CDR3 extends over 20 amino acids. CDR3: CANSPGFGRHSGRRQETQYF. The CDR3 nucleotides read TGTGCCAACAGTCCGGGGTTCGGCCGCCATAGCGGGAGAAGGCAAGAGACCCAGTACTTC.

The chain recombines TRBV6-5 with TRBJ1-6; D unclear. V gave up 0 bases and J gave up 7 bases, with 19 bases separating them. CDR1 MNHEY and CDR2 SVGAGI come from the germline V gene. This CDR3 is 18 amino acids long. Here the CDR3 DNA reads TGTGCCAGCAGTTACTCGAGTGGGATGGGGTTGATGAATTCACCCCTCCACTTT. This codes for CASSYSSGMGLMNSPLHF.

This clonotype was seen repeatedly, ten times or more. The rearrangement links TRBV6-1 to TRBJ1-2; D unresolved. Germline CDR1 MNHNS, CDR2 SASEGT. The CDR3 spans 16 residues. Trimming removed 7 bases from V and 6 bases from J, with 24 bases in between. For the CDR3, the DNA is TGTGCCAGCACCCCGGCTGGCCAGGTCAACGCAAATGGCTACACCTTC. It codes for CASTPAGQVNANGYTF.

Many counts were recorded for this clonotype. The CDR3 sequence: CASSLNGHSYEQYF. The CDR3 nucleotides read TGTGCCAGCAGCTTAAACGGGCACTCCTACGAGCAGTACTTC. J is TRBJ2-7 and V is TRBV7-2, with D hard to call. Germline values: CDR1 SGHTA, CDR2 FQGNSA. The CDR3 loop spans 14 amino acids. With 2 bases removed from V and 0 bases from J, the gap between germline ends came to 8 bases.

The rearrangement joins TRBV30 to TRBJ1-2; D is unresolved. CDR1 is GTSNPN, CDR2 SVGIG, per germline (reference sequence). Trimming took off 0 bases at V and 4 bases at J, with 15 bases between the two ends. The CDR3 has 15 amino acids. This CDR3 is CAWSVSPGESYGYTF. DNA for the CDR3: TGTGCCTGGAGTGTATCCCCCGGCGAGAGCTATGGCTACACCTTC.

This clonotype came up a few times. CDR3 bases: TGTGCCAGCAGCCCTAGCGGGGGGAATCGGGACGGGGAGCTGTTTTTT. Protein sequence: CASSPSGGNRDGELFF. The chain recombines TRBV7-2 with TRBJ2-2, with 11 bases that match TRBD2. Germline V CDR1 and CDR2: SGHTA, FQGNSA. The V and J ends lost 5 bases and 7 bases, in that order; junction bases with no gene match: 9. This CDR3 comprises 16 residues.

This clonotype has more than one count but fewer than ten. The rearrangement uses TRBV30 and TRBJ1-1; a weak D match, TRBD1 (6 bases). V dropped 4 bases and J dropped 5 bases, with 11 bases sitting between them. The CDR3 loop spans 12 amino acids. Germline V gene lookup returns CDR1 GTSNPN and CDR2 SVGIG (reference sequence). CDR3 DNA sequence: TGTGCCTGGACCGTCAGGGGTACTGAAGCTTTCTTT. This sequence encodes CAWTVRGTEAFF.

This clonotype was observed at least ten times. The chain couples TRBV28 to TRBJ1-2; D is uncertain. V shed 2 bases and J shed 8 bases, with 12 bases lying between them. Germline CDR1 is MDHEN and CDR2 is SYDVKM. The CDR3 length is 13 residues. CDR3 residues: CASSLGDPLGYTF. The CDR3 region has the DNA TGTGCCAGCAGTTTAGGTGATCCTTTAGGCTACACCTTC.